The next 24 T cell receptor beta chains were all read from a single sample in a study of siplizumab effects on memory and regulatory T cells. The protocol was immunoSEQ multiplex PCR, while the TCRdb copy is restricted to in-frame clones and leaves out a portion. The sample lists approximately 100,000 clones, just under 95% occurring once. The sample consisted of non-Treg CD4+ T cells sorted from blood. The receptors derive from a human donor in good health.

The chain uses TRBV7-2 and TRBJ2-1; D is tentatively TRBD1 or TRBD2 (6 bases each). V dropped 5 bases and J dropped 0 bases, with 14 bases sitting between them. The CDR3 is 16 residues long. From germline, CDR1 is SGHTA and CDR2 FQGNSA. In nucleotides, the CDR3 is TGTGCCAGCAGCCGCCCCGGGGGCAGCTCCTACAATGAGCAGTTCTTC. This gives the protein CASSRPGGSSYNEQFF.

J is TRBJ2-3 and V is TRBV15, with D perhaps TRBD2 (5 bases). V was pared by 3 bases and J by 1 base, with 8 bases between. Germline assignment: CDR1 LNHNV and CDR2 YYDKDF (reference sequence). The CDR3 contains 14 residues. CDR3 nucleotides: TGTGCCACCAGCAGGGGAGCTGGCACAGATACGCAGTATTTT. Protein: CATSRGAGTDTQYF. Looking up the rest from reference TRBV15 and TRBJ2-3 gives the full variable domain: DAMVIQNPRYQVTQFGKPVTLSCSQTLNHNVMYWYQQKSSQAPKLLFHYYDKDFNNEADTPDNFQSRRPNTSFCFLDIRSPGLGDTAMYLCATSRGAGTDTQYFGPGTRLTVL.

The CDR3 sequence: CASSVGGEQYF. DNA for the CDR3: TGCGCCAGCAGTGTAGGAGGCGAGCAGTACTTC. This sequence joins TRBV10-1 and TRBJ2-7; perhaps TRBD2 as D (5 bases). Germline V gene data show CDR1 as WNHNN and CDR2 as SYGVQD (reference sequence). The CDR3 extends over 11 amino acids. Trimming cost V 4 bases and J 6 bases, with 7 bases left between them.

This clone was counted once. The J gene is TRBJ2-2, the V gene TRBV4-1; either TRBD1 or TRBD2 may supply D (5 bases each). Germline V CDR1 and CDR2: MGHRA, YSYEKL. The V and J ends lost 2 bases and 2 bases respectively, with 15 bases between them. There are 17 residues in the CDR3. CDR3 coding DNA: TGCGCCAGCAGCCAACACCTGGGGACCTCCAACACCGGGGAGCTGTTTTTT. Residues: CASSQHLGTSNTGELFF.

V usage is TRBV4-1 and J usage is TRBJ2-7; 8 bases map to TRBD1. J lost 3 bases, V lost 2 bases, and 12 bases had no gene match. Germline CDR1 and CDR2: MGHRA and YSYEKL. This CDR3 contains 17 residues. For the CDR3, the DNA is TGCGCCAGCAGCCAAACCCAGGACAGGGTGATCTTCTACGAGCAGTACTTC. It yields the protein CASSQTQDRVIFYEQYF.

This sequence joins TRBV7-9 and TRBJ2-1, with D perhaps TRBD2 (6 bases). This CDR3 has 17 residues. Trimming shortened V by 5 bases and J by 1 base, and 18 bases separated the two germline ends. CDR1 is SEHNR, CDR2 FQNEAQ, per germline (reference sequence). The CDR3: CASSDLLAKTSYNEQFF. In DNA form, the CDR3 reads TGTGCCAGCAGCGACCTACTAGCTAAAACTTCCTACAATGAGCAGTTCTTC.

CDR3 nucleotide sequence: TGTGCCAGCAGGGGCAGGGAAGCCTCCTACGAGCAGTACTTC. Translating gives CASRGREASYEQYF. The V gene is TRBV6-6, the J gene TRBJ2-7, with D possibly matching TRBD1 (5 bases). The germline gives CDR1 MNHNY, CDR2 SVGAGI (reference sequence). The V end lost 6 bases, the J end lost 0 bases, and 12 bases lay between the germline ends. The CDR3 length is 14 residues.

CDR3 bases: TGTGCCAGCAGTTACTCTGGGTTATACGGCTACACCTTC. This gives the protein CASSYSGLYGYTF. The rearrangement joins TRBV6-5 to TRBJ1-2; no definite D call. Germline V gene data show CDR1 as MNHEY and CDR2 as SVGAGI. Trimming removed 0 bases at V and 8 bases at J, with 10 bases between. CDR3 size: 13 residues.

The chain links TRBV7-9 to TRBJ2-7; 8 nucleotides align to TRBD2. The CDR3 is made up of 15 amino acids. J was trimmed by 5 bases and V by 1 base; bases with no gene match: 7. The germline V gene encodes CDR1 SEHNR and CDR2 FQNEAQ (reference sequence). As DNA, the CDR3 is TGTGCCAGCAGCTTAGTTGAAGCGGGAGCCCACGAGCAGTACTTC. Translated: CASSLVEAGAHEQYF.

J is TRBJ2-3 and V is TRBV7-3; 8 bases match TRBD1. The V segment lost 5 bases and the J segment 6 bases; nucleotides outside the gene matches: 4. CDR3 length: 13 amino acids. The germline CDR1 and CDR2 sequences are SGHTA and FQGTGA. CDR3 sequence reads: CASSQDRVDTQYF. The CDR3 DNA reads TGTGCCAGCAGCCAGGACAGGGTTGATACGCAGTATTTT.

V usage is TRBV7-9 and J usage is TRBJ2-5; TRBD2 might be the D (5 bases). V lost 1 base, J lost 4 bases, and 10 bases lay in between. CDR3 size: 14 residues. In germline, CDR1 is SEHNR, CDR2 FQNEAQ (reference sequence). The CDR3 DNA is TGTGCCAGCAGCTTAGAATTAGAGGGAGAGACCCAGTACTTC. It is translated as CASSLELEGETQYF.

The V gene is TRBV18, the J gene TRBJ2-1; 8 nucleotides align to TRBD2. The CDR3 is 15 residues long. Trimming took 0 bases from V and 9 from J; bases not matched to a gene: 7. Germline V lookup: CDR1 KGHSH, CDR2 LQKENI. For the CDR3, the DNA is TGTGCCAGCTCACCACCCACAGCGGGAGTGGGTGAGCAGTTCTTC. This gives the protein CASSPPTAGVGEQFF.

This chain connects TRBV19 to TRBJ1-1; a possible D gene is TRBD1 (5 bases). Between the trimmed V and J ends, which lost 3 bases and 7 bases, there was a span of 24 bases. This CDR3 comprises 17 residues. Germline values: CDR1 LNHDA, CDR2 SQIVND (reference sequence). The chain's CDR3 is CASSIPREGAGPHEAFF. CDR3 in DNA: TGTGCCAGTAGTATCCCCCGGGAAGGTGCGGGACCACATGAAGCTTTCTTT.

The J gene is TRBJ1-1, the V gene TRBV11-3; tentatively, D is TRBD1 (6 bases). Germline CDR1 is SGHNT and CDR2 is YENEEA. V lost 4 bases and J lost 10, with 16 bases in between. The CDR3 is made up of 13 amino acids. The CDR3 reads CASSSGGGARAFF. Here the CDR3 DNA reads TGTGCCAGCAGCTCGGGAGGGGGGGCGCGAGCTTTCTTT.

In this sample, this clone turned up once. The chain carries TRBV10-3 and TRBJ2-1, with TRBD1 identical over 9 bases. CDR3 length: 12 amino acids. The germline V gene encodes CDR1 ENHRY and CDR2 SYGVKD. J gave up 5 bases and V 8 bases, and 1 base lay outside the gene matches. The CDR3 DNA follows: TGTGCCATCGGGACAGGGAACAATGAGCAGTTCTTC. This sequence encodes CAIGTGNNEQFF.

This chain connects TRBV15 to TRBJ1-1; D gene unclear. This CDR3 spans 15 amino acids. CDR1 LNHNV and CDR2 YYDKDF come from the germline V gene (reference sequence). Trimming removed 0 bases at V and 0 bases at J, with 8 bases between. DNA of the CDR3: TGTGCCACCAGCAGAGAGGGGTCTCTGAACACTGAAGCTTTCTTT. It encodes CATSREGSLNTEAFF. Full variable domain (remainder filled in from reference TRBV15 and TRBJ1-1): DAMVIQNPRYQVTQFGKPVTLSCSQTLNHNVMYWYQQKSSQAPKLLFHYYDKDFNNEADTPDNFQSRRPNTSFCFLDIRSPGLGDTAMYLCATSREGSLNTEAFFGQGTRLTVV.

The rearrangement joins TRBV29-1 to TRBJ1-4; maybe TRBD1 (5 bases). With 0 bases removed from V and 11 bases from J, the gap between germline ends came to 22 bases. The length of the CDR3 is 16 residues. CDR1 is SQVTM, CDR2 ANQGSEA, per germline. The CDR3: CSVEDSIGRQTGKLFF. CDR3 coding DNA: TGCAGCGTTGAAGATTCGATCGGGAGACAGACTGGGAAACTGTTTTTT.

The CDR3 DNA reads TGTGCCAGCTCACTTGGCAAATTGGGACAGTCCTACTATGGCTACACCTTC. Translating it yields CASSLGKLGQSYYGYTF. V and J are TRBV18 and TRBJ1-2, with 7 bases fitting TRBD1. The CDR3 totals 17 residues. The germline V gene encodes CDR1 KGHSH and CDR2 LQKENI. V shed 4 bases, J shed 3 bases, and the junction held 14 bases outside the gene matches.

The V and J genes are TRBV5-6 and TRBJ1-4; 7 bases fit TRBD1. The CDR3 contains 17 residues. Germline CDR1 and CDR2: SGHDT and YYEEEE. V dropped 3 bases and J dropped 4; count of bases not matched to a gene: 12. The CDR3 is CASSSYTDRAVNEKLFF. The CDR3 coding sequence is TGTGCCAGCAGCTCGTACACAGACAGGGCCGTTAATGAAAAACTGTTTTTT.

The chain employs TRBV4-1 and TRBJ2-5; the D gene is possibly TRBD1 (6 bases). The CDR3 has 16 residues. Trimming pared 1 base from V and 2 bases from J, leaving 14 bases between. The V gene's germline CDR1 is MGHRA and CDR2 YSYEKL. This CDR3 is CASSQARGTAQETQYF. In DNA, the CDR3 is TGCGCCAGCAGCCAAGCTAGGGGGACCGCGCAAGAGACCCAGTACTTC.

The V gene is TRBV4-1, the J gene TRBJ2-7; the match to TRBD2 covers 15 bases. Germline V gene lookup returns CDR1 MGHRA and CDR2 YSYEKL. The junction had 11 bases not matched to a gene; V was cut back by 3 bases and J by 2 bases. The CDR3 sequence is 19 residues long. The CDR3 nucleotides are TGCGCCAGCAGCCAGCCAACCGGGACTAGCGGGAGGCGCGCCTACGAGCAGTACTTC. The encoded protein is CASSQPTGTSGRRAYEQYF.

This clone is categorized as large (0.1 to 1%). The gene calls are TRBV6-5 and TRBJ1-5; D unresolved. Germline-derived CDR1 and CDR2 are MNHEY and SVGAGI. The CDR3 runs to 14 residues. V lost 6 bases and J 0 bases, leaving 9 bases between the germline ends. CDR3 in DNA: TGTGCCAGCAGCGACACACATAGCAATCAGCCCCAGCATTTT. This sequence encodes CASSDTHSNQPQHF.

The V call is TRBV10-3, the J call TRBJ2-7; perhaps TRBD1 as D (6 bases). This CDR3 is 14 amino acids long. Germline values: CDR1 ENHRY, CDR2 SYGVKD. V shed 10 bases and J shed 4 bases, with 20 bases lying between them. In nucleotides, the CDR3 is TGTGCCAGCAAAGAGGGGGAACAGGGTTACGAGCAGTACTTC. Translating it yields CASKEGEQGYEQYF.

The rearrangement joins TRBV18 to TRBJ2-1; D gene uncertain. Trimming stripped 0 bases from V and 7 bases from J, with 13 bases between. There are 15 residues in the CDR3. Germline-derived CDR1 and CDR2 are KGHSH and LQKENI. The CDR3 DNA is TGTGCCAGCTCACCACCAGTTCTCTCCCGGAATGAGCAGTTCTTC. Protein product: CASSPPVLSRNEQFF.